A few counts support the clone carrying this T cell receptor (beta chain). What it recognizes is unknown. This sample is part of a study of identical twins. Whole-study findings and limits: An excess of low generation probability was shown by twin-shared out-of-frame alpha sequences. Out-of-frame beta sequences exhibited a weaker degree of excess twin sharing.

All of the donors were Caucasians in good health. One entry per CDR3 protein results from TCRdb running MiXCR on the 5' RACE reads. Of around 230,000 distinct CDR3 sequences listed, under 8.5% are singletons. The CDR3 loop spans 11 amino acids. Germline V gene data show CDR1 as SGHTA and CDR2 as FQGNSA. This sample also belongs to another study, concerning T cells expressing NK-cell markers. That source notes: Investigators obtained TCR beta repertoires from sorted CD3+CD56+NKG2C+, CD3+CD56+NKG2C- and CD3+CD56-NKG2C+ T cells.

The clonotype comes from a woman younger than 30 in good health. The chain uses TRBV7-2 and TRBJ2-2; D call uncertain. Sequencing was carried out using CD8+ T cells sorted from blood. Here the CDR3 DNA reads TGTGCTAAATGGGACACCGGGGAGCTGTTTTTT. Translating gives CAKWDTGELFF.